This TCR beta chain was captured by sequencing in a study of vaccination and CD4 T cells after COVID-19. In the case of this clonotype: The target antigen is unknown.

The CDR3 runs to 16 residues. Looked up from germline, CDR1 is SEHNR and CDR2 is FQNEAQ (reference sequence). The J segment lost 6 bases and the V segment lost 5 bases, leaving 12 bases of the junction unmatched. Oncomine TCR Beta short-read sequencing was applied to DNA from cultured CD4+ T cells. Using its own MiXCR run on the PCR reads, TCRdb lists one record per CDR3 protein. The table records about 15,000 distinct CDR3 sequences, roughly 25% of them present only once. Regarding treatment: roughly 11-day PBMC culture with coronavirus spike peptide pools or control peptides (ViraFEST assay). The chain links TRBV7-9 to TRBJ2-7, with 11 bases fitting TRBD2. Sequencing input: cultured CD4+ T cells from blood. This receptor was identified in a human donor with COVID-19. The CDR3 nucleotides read TGTGCCAGCAGCCAAGATAGCGGGGGGGCCCATCTCGAGCAGTACTTC. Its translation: CASSQDSGGAHLEQYF.